Presented here are 31 T cell receptor beta chains from one specimen sequenced in a study of cytomegalovirus exposure and HLA in healthy donors. The PCR contained 60 Vbeta and 13 Jbeta primers. TCRdb's copy holds only in-frame clones and misses some; the assay was immunoSEQ multiplex PCR. The table shows about 98,000 clones, with under 75% occurring only once. The sample taken for sequencing was PBMCs. The receptors were sampled from a female donor in good health and CMV-seronegative.

The gene calls are TRBV27 and TRBJ2-1; 9 bases agree with TRBD1. Germline-derived CDR1 and CDR2 are MNHEY and SMNVEV (reference sequence). This CDR3 is 17 amino acids long. The J segment lost 1 base and the V segment lost 5 bases, leaving 9 bases of the junction unmatched. DNA of the CDR3: TGTGCCAGCAGTGTCATTCCGGGACAGGGTTCCTACAATGAGCAGTTCTTC. Amino acid sequence: CASSVIPGQGSYNEQFF.

The chain employs TRBV5-1 and TRBJ2-2, with a possible D match to TRBD1 (6 bases). This CDR3 is built from 14 residues. Trimming stripped 4 bases from V and 11 bases from J, with 18 bases between. CDR1 and CDR2 from the germline V gene are SGHRS and YFSETQ. The CDR3, as DNA: TGCGCCAGCAGCCCACTCCCTACAGGGAGCGAGCTGTTTTTT. It yields the protein CASSPLPTGSELFF.

Details on this clone: This CDR3 is also generated by other DNA sequences in the sample. The chain joins TRBV30 to TRBJ1-5; D not certain. V lost 1 base and J lost 0, with 13 bases in between. This CDR3 contains 16 residues. CDR1 is GTSNPN, CDR2 SVGIG, per germline (reference sequence). For the CDR3, the DNA is TGTGCCTGGAGTGAATTCCCCGGCGGTAGCAATCAGCCCCAGCATTTT. Amino acid sequence: CAWSEFPGGSNQPQHF.

The chain links TRBV9 to TRBJ2-3; 13 bases map to TRBD2. V dropped 3 bases and J dropped 2; count of bases not matched to a gene: 6. The CDR3 has 17 amino acids. The germline V gene has CDR1 SGDLS and CDR2 YYNGEE. For the CDR3, the DNA is TGTGCCAGCAGCGCCCTCGGACTAGCGGGGGTCACAGATACGCAGTATTTT. Protein product: CASSALGLAGVTDTQYF.

This clone was picked up a small number of times. J is TRBJ2-7 and V is TRBV7-9; 8 nucleotides match TRBD1. J lost 3 bases, V lost 4 bases, and 5 bases had no gene match. Per germline, CDR1 SEHNR and CDR2 FQNEAQ (reference sequence). This CDR3 is 14 amino acids long. The CDR3 loop reads CASSYPDRDYEQYF. CDR3 DNA sequence: TGTGCCAGCAGCTACCCGGACAGGGACTACGAGCAGTACTTC.

The chain recombines TRBV6-1 with TRBJ1-1; TRBD1 is a possible D gene (5 bases). The CDR3 runs 18 residues. The ends were cut back, 4 bases at V and 1 base at J, with 22 bases in the middle. CDR1 MNHNS and CDR2 SASEGT come from the germline V gene. CDR3 coding DNA: TGTGCCAGCAGTGGAACGAGGACACTGACAGTTCCGAACACTGAAGCTTTCTTT. This sequence encodes CASSGTRTLTVPNTEAFF.

This clone has just one count. The chain is built from TRBV15 and TRBJ2-5; 7 bases map to TRBD1. The CDR3 consists of 12 residues. The V segment lost 11 bases and the J segment 0 bases; nucleotides outside the gene matches: 3. Per germline, CDR1 LNHNV and CDR2 YYDKDF (reference sequence). As DNA, the CDR3 is TGTGCCGTGGGACAGTACCAAGAGACCCAGTACTTC. Amino acid sequence: CAVGQYQETQYF.

In this sample, this clone turned up a few times. The V and J genes are TRBV6-5 and TRBJ2-2; D may be TRBD2 (6 bases). Trimming removed 7 bases from V and 5 bases from J, with 11 bases in between. This CDR3 is built from 13 residues. The germline gives CDR1 MNHEY, CDR2 SVGAGI. The DNA of the CDR3 is TGTGCCAGCACCCCTAGCGAAACCGGGGAGCTGTTTTTT. It codes for CASTPSETGELFF.

This chain uses TRBV29-1 with TRBJ1-2; possible D gene TRBD1, 5 bases. Trimming shortened V by 2 bases and J by 0 bases, and 10 bases separated the two germline ends. Germline V gene lookup returns CDR1 SQVTM and CDR2 ANQGSEA. The CDR3 spans 14 residues. The CDR3 bases are TGCAGCGTTGAAACAGGTGTTTCTAACTATGGCTACACCTTC. It specifies CSVETGVSNYGYTF.

As concerns this clone: At one boundary the junction diverges from the germline segment, which might be a read error. This specimen includes other DNA sequences encoding the same CDR3. The chain uses TRBV7-7 and TRBJ2-1; TRBD1 matches at 11 bases. Germline assignment: CDR1 SSHAT and CDR2 FNYEAQ (reference sequence). The CDR3 totals 15 residues. CDR3 residues: CASSPGTGGNNEQFF. In nucleotides, the CDR3 is TGTGCTAGCAGCCCCGGGACAGGGGGTAACAATGAGCAGTTCTTC. Drawing the rest from reference TRBV7-7 and TRBJ2-1, the complete variable domain is GAGVSQSPRYKVTKRGQDVTLRCDPISSHATLYWYQQALGQGPEFLTYFNYEAQPDKSGLPSDRFSAERPEGSISTLTIQRTEQRDSAMYRCASSPGTGGNNEQFFGPGTRLTVL.

This clone was recorded once. This chain joins TRBV7-9 and TRBJ2-2; tentatively, D is TRBD2 (5 bases). Trimming pared 5 bases from V and 2 bases from J, leaving 9 bases between. Germline-derived CDR1 and CDR2 are SEHNR and FQNEAQ (reference sequence). The CDR3 contains 14 residues. CDR3 sequence reads: CASSHGLNTGELFF. CDR3 bases: TGTGCCAGCAGCCATGGACTTAACACCGGGGAGCTGTTTTTT.

The chain recombines TRBV4-3 with TRBJ1-5, with 9 bases matching TRBD1. CDR1 is LGHNA and CDR2 is YSLEER in the germline V gene. V shed 1 base and J 7 bases; nucleotides not matched to a gene: 8. The length of the CDR3 is 16 residues. CDR3 coding DNA: TGCGCCAGCAGCCAAGGGACAGGACAGGGGTACCAGCCCCAGCATTTT. This codes for CASSQGTGQGYQPQHF.

The V gene is TRBV27, the J gene TRBJ2-7; TRBD1 might be the D (6 bases). Per germline, CDR1 MNHEY and CDR2 SMNVEV (reference sequence). This CDR3 comprises 13 residues. V gave up 3 bases and J gave up 4 bases, with 10 bases separating them. CDR3 DNA: TGTGCCAGCAGTTTCAGGGGACCGTACGAGCAGTACTTC. It encodes CASSFRGPYEQYF.

The chain has TRBV27 and TRBJ1-2, with D possibly TRBD1 on 6 matching bases. CDR3 size: 13 residues. Trimming took 6 bases from V and 6 from J, leaving 14 bases between them. Per the germline V gene, CDR1 is MNHEY and CDR2 is SMNVEV (reference sequence). Here the CDR3 reads CASSSTGRDGYTF. The CDR3 coding sequence is TGTGCCAGCAGCTCTACAGGGAGAGATGGCTACACCTTC.

For the CDR3, the DNA is TGCGCCAGCAGCTTGGAGGCAGGGCAAAATCAGCCCCAGCATTTT. It encodes CASSLEAGQNQPQHF. The chain has TRBV5-1 and TRBJ1-5; D may be TRBD1 (5 bases). V was cut by 0 bases and J by 4 bases, with 11 bases left in between. This CDR3 has 15 residues. Looked up from germline, CDR1 is SGHRS and CDR2 is YFSETQ.

This clone was observed a single time. The chain recombines TRBV5-1 with TRBJ2-3, with D tentatively TRBD1 (6 bases). CDR3 size: 14 residues. Trimming shortened V by 2 bases and J by 2 bases, and 9 bases separated the two germline ends. Germline values: CDR1 SGHRS, CDR2 YFSETQ. CDR3 in amino acids: CASSFRGNTDTQYF. The CDR3 bases are TGCGCCAGCAGCTTTAGGGGGAACACAGATACGCAGTATTTT. The full variable domain, with the rest looked up from reference TRBV5-1 and TRBJ2-3, is KAGVTQTPRYLIKTRGQQVTLSCSPISGHRSVSWYQQTPGQGLQFLFEYFSETQRNKGNFPGRFSGRQFSNSRSEMNVSTLELGDSALYLCASSFRGNTDTQYFGPGTRLTVL.

This sequence joins TRBV5-6 and TRBJ2-7, with a tentative D call TRBD1 (7 bases). V was cut by 4 bases and J by 3 bases, with 23 bases left in between. CDR1 and CDR2 from the germline V gene are SGHDT and YYEEEE. This CDR3 has 17 amino acids. The CDR3 coding sequence is TGTGCCAGCAGCCAATTGTGGGGTGGCAGGGGGGTCTACGAGCAGTACTTC. Its protein is CASSQLWGGRGVYEQYF.

The chain employs TRBV4-1 and TRBJ1-4, with 7 positions matching TRBD1. This CDR3 region has 18 residues. The V and J ends lost 4 bases and 0 bases, in that order; junction bases with no gene match: 11. CDR1 MGHRA and CDR2 YSYEKL come from the germline V gene. The DNA of the CDR3 is TGCGCCAGCAGCCCACTACAGGGGATGGGTGCAACTAATGAAAAACTGTTTTTT. Translated: CASSPLQGMGATNEKLFF.

The rearrangement joins TRBV19 to TRBJ1-1; D may be TRBD1 (5 bases). Germline V gene lookup returns CDR1 LNHDA and CDR2 SQIVND (reference sequence). The CDR3 runs 14 residues. Trimming removed 7 bases at V and 0 bases at J, with 12 bases between. Written as DNA, the CDR3 is TGTGCCAGTACCCCCGACAGCATGAACACTGAAGCTTTCTTT. This sequence encodes CASTPDSMNTEAFF.

The chain carries TRBV9 and TRBJ2-3, with D maybe TRBD1 (6 bases). Trimming removed 0 bases from V and 2 bases from J, with 13 bases in between. The CDR3 runs 16 residues. Germline CDR1 and CDR2: SGDLS and YYNGEE. The CDR3 spells CASSVETGLHTDTQYF. CDR3 DNA: TGTGCCAGCAGCGTAGAAACAGGGCTACACACAGATACGCAGTATTTT.

V is TRBV9 and J is TRBJ2-3; a possible D gene is TRBD1 (6 bases). Germline V CDR1 and CDR2: SGDLS, YYNGEE. This CDR3 comprises 15 residues. The ends were cut back, 0 bases at V and 6 bases at J, with 14 bases in the middle. This chain's CDR3 is CASSVGQGLRDTQYF. The DNA of the CDR3 is TGTGCCAGCAGCGTAGGTCAGGGGCTCAGGGATACGCAGTATTTT.

This clone was detected a few times. At one end, the junction sequence differs from germline, possibly due to a read error. J is TRBJ1-5 and V is TRBV27, with D possibly being TRBD1 (5 bases). CDR3 length: 17 amino acids. In germline, CDR1 is MNHEY, CDR2 SMNVEV (reference sequence). The CDR3 DNA is TGTGTCAGCAGTGTCGTTGGGGGAGGGGCCTTCAATCAGCCCCAGCATTTT. Its translation: CVSSVVGGGAFNQPQHF.

J is TRBJ1-2 and V is TRBV4-1, with 7 bases aligning to TRBD1. Germline V CDR1 and CDR2: MGHRA, YSYEKL. Trimming removed 1 base from V and 5 bases from J; junction bases left unmatched: 16. The CDR3 spans 18 residues. As DNA, the CDR3 is TGCGCCAGCAGCCAAGTTTCGGGGACCCAGGGGGGAGAATATGGCTACACCTTC. This translates into CASSQVSGTQGGEYGYTF.

This clone was observed once. The J gene is TRBJ2-7, the V gene TRBV4-3, with D possibly TRBD2 on 6 matching bases. Germline V gene data show CDR1 as LGHNA and CDR2 as YSLEER. The CDR3 loop spans 13 amino acids. V lost 4 bases, J lost 6 bases, and 13 bases lay in between. Written as DNA, the CDR3 is TGCGCCAGCAGCCGCGATTGGGAGGCCGAGCAGTACTTC. Its translation: CASSRDWEAEQYF.

The rearrangement links TRBV28 to TRBJ2-7, with TRBD1 identical over 7 bases. CDR3 length equals 14 residues. Germline CDR1 is MDHEN and CDR2 is SYDVKM. With 2 bases clipped from V and 0 bases from J, the junction kept 1 base outside the gene matches. The CDR3 loop reads CASSLGTDSYEQYF. The CDR3 coding sequence is TGTGCCAGCAGTTTAGGGACAGACTCCTACGAGCAGTACTTC.

In DNA, the CDR3 is TGTGCCAGCAGCCAAACCGGGGGTAGCGGAGGGGATACGCAGTATTTT. Its translation: CASSQTGGSGGDTQYF. J is TRBJ2-3 and V is TRBV4-2, with TRBD2 as a possible D gene (6 bases). Germline loops: CDR1 LGHNA, CDR2 YNFKEQ. V was clipped by 2 bases and J by 6 bases, with 18 bases between them. This CDR3 has 16 residues.

The V gene is TRBV11-2, the J gene TRBJ2-5, with a possible D match to TRBD2 (7 bases). This CDR3 comprises 16 residues. Deletions cut 5 bases from V and 5 bases from J, with 21 bases between. Germline V gives CDR1 SGHAT, CDR2 FQNNGV. CDR3 in DNA: TGTGCCAGCAGCGGGCTTAGGCGGGGGCGTGATGAGACCCAGTACTTC. This sequence encodes CASSGLRRGRDETQYF.

This chain connects TRBV5-1 to TRBJ2-1, with 10 positions matching TRBD1. J lost 7 bases, V lost 4 bases, and 5 bases had no gene match. Looked up from germline, CDR1 is SGHRS and CDR2 is YFSETQ. The CDR3 runs to 14 residues. DNA for the CDR3: TGCGCCAGCAGCCTGACAGGGGGCGGGAATGAGCAGTTCTTC. Amino acids: CASSLTGGGNEQFF. The whole variable domain, remainder taken from reference TRBV5-1 and TRBJ2-1, is KAGVTQTPRYLIKTRGQQVTLSCSPISGHRSVSWYQQTPGQGLQFLFEYFSETQRNKGNFPGRFSGRQFSNSRSEMNVSTLELGDSALYLCASSLTGGGNEQFFGPGTRLTVL.

CDR3 region: CASSLTGQGSYEQYF. The CDR3 DNA sequence: TGTGCCAGTTCACTGACGGGACAGGGTTCCTACGAGCAGTACTTC. V gene TRBV19 combines with J gene TRBJ2-7; 9 nucleotides agree with TRBD1. This CDR3 spans 15 amino acids. V was clipped by 8 bases and J by 1 base; unmatched bases: 9. Germline loops: CDR1 LNHDA, CDR2 SQIVND (reference sequence).

This chain connects TRBV21-1 to TRBJ1-2; the table's D call, TRBD1, has no DNA check behind it. TRBV21-1 is assigned pseudogene status. The CDR3 extends over 17 amino acids. The CDR3 is CASSPRDSERSSYGYTF. The CDR3, as DNA: TGTGCCAGCAGCCCCCGGGACAGTGAAAGATCGAGCTATGGCTACACCTTC.

This sequence joins TRBV7-9 and TRBJ1-2; 8 nucleotides align to TRBD1. Trimming cost V 6 bases and J 3 bases; bases outside gene matches: 3. The CDR3 has 13 residues. Per the germline V gene, CDR1 is SEHNR and CDR2 is FQNEAQ (reference sequence). In DNA form, the CDR3 reads TGTGCCAGCAGTGGACAGGGAGACTATGGCTACACCTTC. The encoded protein is CASSGQGDYGYTF.